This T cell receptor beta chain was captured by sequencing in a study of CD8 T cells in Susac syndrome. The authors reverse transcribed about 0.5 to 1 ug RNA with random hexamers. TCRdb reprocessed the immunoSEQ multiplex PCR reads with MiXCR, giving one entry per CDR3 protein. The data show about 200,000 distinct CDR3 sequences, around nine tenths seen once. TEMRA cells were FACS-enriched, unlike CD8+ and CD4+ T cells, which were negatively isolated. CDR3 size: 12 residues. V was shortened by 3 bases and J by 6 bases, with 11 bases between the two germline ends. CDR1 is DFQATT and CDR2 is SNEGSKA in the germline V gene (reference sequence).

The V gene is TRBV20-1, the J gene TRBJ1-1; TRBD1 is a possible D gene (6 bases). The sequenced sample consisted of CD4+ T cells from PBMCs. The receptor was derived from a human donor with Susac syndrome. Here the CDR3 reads CSASSGGPEAFF. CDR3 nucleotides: TGCAGTGCTAGCTCGGGGGGGCCTGAAGCTTTCTTT.